The present T cell receptor (beta chain) was sequenced within a study of T cells in Graves' hyperthyroidism and ophthalmopathy. Notes on the study in general: Ophthalmopathy got predicted by the model a median roughly 6.4 months before its onset.

The sample holds many counts of this clonotype. Antigen unknown. The TCR beta CDR3 regions underwent amplification using RNA transcripts as the source. The HTBI primer set drove a first-round RT-PCR of the TCR CDR3. MiXCR, applied by TCRdb to the multiplex PCR reads, yields one record per CDR3 protein. The sample holds more than 300,000 distinct CDR3 sequences, approximately 13% seen once. Per germline, CDR1 LGHDT and CDR2 YNNKEL (reference sequence). V lost 1 base and J lost 8, with 11 bases in between. There are 13 residues in the CDR3. V is TRBV3-1 and J is TRBJ1-2, with TRBD1 as a possible D gene (6 bases). This sequence originates from a woman aged 55 to 70 with Graves' hyperthyroidism. Source material: blood. The CDR3 DNA is TGTGCCAGCAGCCAAGCGAGGGGGAAGGGCTACACCTTC. Amino acid sequence: CASSQARGKGYTF.